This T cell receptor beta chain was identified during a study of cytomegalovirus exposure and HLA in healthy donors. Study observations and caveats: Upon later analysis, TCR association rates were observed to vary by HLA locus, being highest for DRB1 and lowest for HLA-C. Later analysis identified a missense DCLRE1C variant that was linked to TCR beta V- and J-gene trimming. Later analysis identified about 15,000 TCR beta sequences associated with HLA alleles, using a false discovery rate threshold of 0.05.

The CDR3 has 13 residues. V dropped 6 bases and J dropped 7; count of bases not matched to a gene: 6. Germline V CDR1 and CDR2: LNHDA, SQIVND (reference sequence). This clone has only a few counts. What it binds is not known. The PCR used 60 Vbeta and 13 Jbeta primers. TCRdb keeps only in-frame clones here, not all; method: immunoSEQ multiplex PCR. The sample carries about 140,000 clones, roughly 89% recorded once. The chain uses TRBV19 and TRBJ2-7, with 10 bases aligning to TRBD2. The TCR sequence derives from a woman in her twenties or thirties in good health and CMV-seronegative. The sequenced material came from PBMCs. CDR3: CASRLAGVGEQYF. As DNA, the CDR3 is TGTGCCAGTAGGCTAGCGGGAGTTGGGGAGCAGTACTTC.